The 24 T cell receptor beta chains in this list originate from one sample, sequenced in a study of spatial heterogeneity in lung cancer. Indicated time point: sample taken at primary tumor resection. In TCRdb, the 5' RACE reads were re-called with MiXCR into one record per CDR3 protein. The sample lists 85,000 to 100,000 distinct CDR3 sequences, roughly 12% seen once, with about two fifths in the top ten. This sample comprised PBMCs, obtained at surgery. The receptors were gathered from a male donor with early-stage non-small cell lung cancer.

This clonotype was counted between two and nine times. The CDR3 bases are TGTGCCAGCAGTTTGAATCAAACAGGGGCCAGCACAAGCACAGATACGCAGTATTTT. Translated: CASSLNQTGASTSTDTQYF. The chain uses TRBV6-5 and TRBJ2-3, with 7 bases fitting TRBD1. The CDR3 has 19 amino acids. CDR1 is MNHEY, CDR2 SVGAGI, per germline. V shed 4 bases, J shed 0 bases, and the junction held 16 bases outside the gene matches.

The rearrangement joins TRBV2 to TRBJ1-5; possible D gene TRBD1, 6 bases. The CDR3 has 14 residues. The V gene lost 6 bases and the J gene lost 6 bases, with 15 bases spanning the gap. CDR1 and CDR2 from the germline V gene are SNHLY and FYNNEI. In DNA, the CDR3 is TGTGCCAGCAGGGTCCTACAGGGTAGTCAGCCCCAGCATTTT. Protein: CASRVLQGSQPQHF. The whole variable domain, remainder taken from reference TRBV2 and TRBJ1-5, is EPEVTQTPSHQVTQMGQEVILRCVPISNHLYFYWYRQILGQKVEFLVSFYNNEISEKSEIFDDQFSVERPDGSNFTLKIRSTKLEDSAMYFCASRVLQGSQPQHFGDGTRLSIL.

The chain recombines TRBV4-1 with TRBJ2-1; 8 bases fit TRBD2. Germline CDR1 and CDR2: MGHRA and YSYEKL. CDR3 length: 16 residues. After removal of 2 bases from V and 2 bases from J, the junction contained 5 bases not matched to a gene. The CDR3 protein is CASSQRSLAAYNEQFF. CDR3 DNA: TGCGCCAGCAGCCAAAGGTCACTAGCGGCCTACAATGAGCAGTTCTTC.

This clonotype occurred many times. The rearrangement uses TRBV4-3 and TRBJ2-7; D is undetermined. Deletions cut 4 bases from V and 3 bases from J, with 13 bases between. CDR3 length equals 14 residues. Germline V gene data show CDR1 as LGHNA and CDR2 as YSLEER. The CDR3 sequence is CASSLSRALYEQYF. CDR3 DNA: TGCGCCAGCAGCCTCAGCCGGGCCCTCTACGAGCAGTACTTC.

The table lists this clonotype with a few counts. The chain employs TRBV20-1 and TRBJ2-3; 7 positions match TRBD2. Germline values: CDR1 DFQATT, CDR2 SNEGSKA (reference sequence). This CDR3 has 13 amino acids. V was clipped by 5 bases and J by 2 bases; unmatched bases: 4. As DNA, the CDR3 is TGCAGTGCTCACGGGACTAACACAGATACGCAGTATTTT. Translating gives CSAHGTNTDTQYF.

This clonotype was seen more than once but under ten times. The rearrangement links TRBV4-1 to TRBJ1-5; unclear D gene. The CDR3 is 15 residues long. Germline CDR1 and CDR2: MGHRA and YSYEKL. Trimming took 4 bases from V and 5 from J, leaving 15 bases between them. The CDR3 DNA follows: TGCGCCAGCAGCCTATACAGTACCCCAGATCAGCCCCAGCATTTT. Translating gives CASSLYSTPDQPQHF.

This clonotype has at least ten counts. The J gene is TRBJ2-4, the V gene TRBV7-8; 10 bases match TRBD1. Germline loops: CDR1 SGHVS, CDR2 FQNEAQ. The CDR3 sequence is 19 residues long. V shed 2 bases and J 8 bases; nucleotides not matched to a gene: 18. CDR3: CASSLNDPGQGNVKDIQYF. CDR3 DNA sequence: TGTGCCAGCAGCTTAAACGATCCGGGACAGGGGAACGTCAAGGACATTCAGTACTTC.

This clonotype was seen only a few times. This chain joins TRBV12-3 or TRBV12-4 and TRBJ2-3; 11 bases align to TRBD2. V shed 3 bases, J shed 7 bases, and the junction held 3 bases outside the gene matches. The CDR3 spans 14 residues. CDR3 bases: TGTGCCAGCAGTTTTAGCGGGGGGGCCAATACGCAGTATTTT. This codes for CASSFSGGANTQYF.

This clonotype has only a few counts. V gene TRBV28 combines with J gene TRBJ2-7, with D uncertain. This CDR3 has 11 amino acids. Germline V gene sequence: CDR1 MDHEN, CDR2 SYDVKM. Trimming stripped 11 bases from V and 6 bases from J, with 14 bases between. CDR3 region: CACGRNSEQYF. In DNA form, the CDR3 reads TGTGCCTGCGGCAGGAACTCCGAGCAGTACTTC.

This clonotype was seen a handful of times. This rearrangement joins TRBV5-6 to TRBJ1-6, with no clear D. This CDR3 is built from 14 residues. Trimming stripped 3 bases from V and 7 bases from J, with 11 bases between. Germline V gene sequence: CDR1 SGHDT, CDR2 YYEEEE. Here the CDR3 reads CASSSAGRNSPLHF. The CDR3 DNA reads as TGTGCCAGCAGCTCTGCAGGAAGGAATTCACCCCTCCACTTT.

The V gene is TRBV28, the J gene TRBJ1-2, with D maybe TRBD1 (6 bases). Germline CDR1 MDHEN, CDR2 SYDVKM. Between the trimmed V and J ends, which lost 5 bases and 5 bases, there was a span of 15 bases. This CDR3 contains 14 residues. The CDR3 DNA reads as TGTGCCAGCAGTCCGCCGGACAGAATATATGGCTACACCTTC. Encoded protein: CASSPPDRIYGYTF.

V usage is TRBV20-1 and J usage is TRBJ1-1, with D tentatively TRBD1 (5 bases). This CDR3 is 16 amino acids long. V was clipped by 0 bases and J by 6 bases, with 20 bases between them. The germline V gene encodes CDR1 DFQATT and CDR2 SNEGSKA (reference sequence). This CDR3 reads CSARDPAFGGWAEAFF. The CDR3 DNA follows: TGCAGTGCTAGAGATCCTGCCTTCGGGGGGTGGGCTGAAGCTTTCTTT.

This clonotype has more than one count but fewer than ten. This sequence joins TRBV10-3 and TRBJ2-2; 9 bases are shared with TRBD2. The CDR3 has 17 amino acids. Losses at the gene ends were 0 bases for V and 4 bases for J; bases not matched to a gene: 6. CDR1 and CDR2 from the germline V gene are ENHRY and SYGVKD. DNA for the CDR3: TGTGCCATCAGTGAGTCACTTGGCGGGAGGGCCACCGGGGAGCTGTTTTTT. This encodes CAISESLGGRATGELFF.

CDR3 in DNA: TGTGCCAGTAGTCCCCACACCGGGGAGCTGTTTTTT. Translation: CASSPHTGELFF. The chain uses TRBV19 and TRBJ2-2; D call uncertain. Trimming removed 5 bases at V and 3 bases at J, with 4 bases between. The CDR3 is made up of 12 amino acids. Germline V gene data show CDR1 as LNHDA and CDR2 as SQIVND (reference sequence).

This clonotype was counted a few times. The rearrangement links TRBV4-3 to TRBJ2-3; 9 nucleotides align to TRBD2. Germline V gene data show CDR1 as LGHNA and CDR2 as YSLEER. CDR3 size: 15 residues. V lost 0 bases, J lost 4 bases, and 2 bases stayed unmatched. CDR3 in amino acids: CASSQEGLAADTQYF. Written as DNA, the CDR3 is TGCGCCAGCAGCCAAGAGGGACTAGCCGCAGATACGCAGTATTTT.

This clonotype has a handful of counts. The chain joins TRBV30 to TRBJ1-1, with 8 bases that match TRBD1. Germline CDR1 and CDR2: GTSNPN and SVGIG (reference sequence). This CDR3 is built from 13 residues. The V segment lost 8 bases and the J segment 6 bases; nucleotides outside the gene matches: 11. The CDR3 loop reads CAGGVRGRPEAFF. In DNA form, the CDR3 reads TGTGCCGGAGGGGTCAGGGGGCGACCTGAAGCTTTCTTT.

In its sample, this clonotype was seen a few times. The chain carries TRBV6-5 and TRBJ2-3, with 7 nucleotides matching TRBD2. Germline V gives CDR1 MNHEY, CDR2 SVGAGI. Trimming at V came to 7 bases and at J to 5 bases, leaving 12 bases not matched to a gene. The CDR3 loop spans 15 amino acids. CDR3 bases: TGTGCCAGCATTCCAGGACTAGTCGTACAAGATACGCAGTATTTT. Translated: CASIPGLVVQDTQYF.

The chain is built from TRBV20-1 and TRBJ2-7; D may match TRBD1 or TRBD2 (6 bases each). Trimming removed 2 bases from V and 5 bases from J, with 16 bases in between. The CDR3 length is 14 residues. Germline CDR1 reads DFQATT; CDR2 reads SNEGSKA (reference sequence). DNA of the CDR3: TGCAGTGCTAGACTCCAAGGGGGGATGAACGAGCAGTACTTC. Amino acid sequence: CSARLQGGMNEQYF.

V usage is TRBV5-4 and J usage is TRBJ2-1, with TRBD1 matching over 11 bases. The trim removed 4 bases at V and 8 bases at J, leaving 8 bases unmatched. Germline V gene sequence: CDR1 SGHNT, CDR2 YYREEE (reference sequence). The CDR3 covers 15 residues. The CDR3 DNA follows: TGTGCCAGCAGCCCGGGGACAGGGGGTATAGATGAGCAGTTCTTC. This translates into CASSPGTGGIDEQFF.

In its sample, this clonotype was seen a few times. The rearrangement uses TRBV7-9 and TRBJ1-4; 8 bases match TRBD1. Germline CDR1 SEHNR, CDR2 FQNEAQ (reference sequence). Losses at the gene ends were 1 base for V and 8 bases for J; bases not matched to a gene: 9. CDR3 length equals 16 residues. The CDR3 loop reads CASSLGPGGFGEKLFF. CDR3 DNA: TGTGCCAGCAGCTTAGGCCCAGGGGGCTTCGGGGAAAAACTGTTTTTT.

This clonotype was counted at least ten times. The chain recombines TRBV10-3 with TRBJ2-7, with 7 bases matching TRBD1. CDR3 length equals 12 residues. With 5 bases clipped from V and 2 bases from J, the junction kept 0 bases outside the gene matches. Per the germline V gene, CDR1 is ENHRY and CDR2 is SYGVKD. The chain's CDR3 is CAISQGAYEQYF. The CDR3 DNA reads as TGTGCCATCAGTCAGGGGGCCTACGAGCAGTACTTC.

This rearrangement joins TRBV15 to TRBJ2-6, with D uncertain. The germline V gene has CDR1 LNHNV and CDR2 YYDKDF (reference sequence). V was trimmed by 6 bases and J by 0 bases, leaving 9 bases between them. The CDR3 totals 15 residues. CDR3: CATSNAGSGANVLTF. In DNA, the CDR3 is TGTGCCACCAGTAACGCTGGCTCTGGGGCCAACGTCCTGACTTTC.

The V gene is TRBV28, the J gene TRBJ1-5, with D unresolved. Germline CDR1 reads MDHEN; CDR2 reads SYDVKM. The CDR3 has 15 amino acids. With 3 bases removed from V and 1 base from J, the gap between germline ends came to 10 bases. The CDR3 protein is CASSLAGESNQPQHF. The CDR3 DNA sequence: TGTGCCAGCAGTTTGGCCGGGGAAAGCAATCAGCCCCAGCATTTT.

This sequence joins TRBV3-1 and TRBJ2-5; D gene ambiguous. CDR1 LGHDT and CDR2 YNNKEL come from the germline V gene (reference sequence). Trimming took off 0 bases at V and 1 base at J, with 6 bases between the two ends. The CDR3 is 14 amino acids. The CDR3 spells CASSQDVAQETQYF. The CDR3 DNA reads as TGTGCCAGCAGCCAAGATGTGGCCCAAGAGACCCAGTACTTC.